The 27 T cell receptor beta chains given below trace back to one sample, sequenced in a study of CD8+ T cells in alopecia areata. RNA extraction was followed by reverse transcription into cDNA, which acted as the sequencing template. Repertoires were generated with immunoSEQ multiplex PCR, while TCRdb's copy carries only in-frame clones and drops some. This sample has roughly 130,000 clones, with 58% found just once. Sequencing used CD4+ T cells sorted from blood, obtained at week 0. The receptors here all came from a human donor with alopecia areata.

This chain connects TRBV5-1 to TRBJ2-7; TRBD2 matches 7 bases. CDR1 is SGHRS, CDR2 YFSETQ, per germline. Trimming removed 0 bases from V and 1 base from J; junction bases left unmatched: 10. The CDR3 loop spans 17 amino acids. The CDR3 coding sequence is TGCGCCAGCAGCTTGGCGGGGGGTGCTAGACTATCCTACGAGCAGTACTTC. Its protein product is CASSLAGGARLSYEQYF.

The chain combines TRBV5-1 with TRBJ1-5; D is possibly TRBD1 (5 bases). CDR1 is SGHRS, CDR2 YFSETQ, per germline. Deletions cut 4 bases from V and 5 bases from J, with 10 bases between. The CDR3 loop spans 13 amino acids. CDR3 DNA: TGCGCCAGCAGCCGCGGGGGGGATCAGCCCCAGCATTTT. Residues: CASSRGGDQPQHF.

This clone was detected once. The rearrangement links TRBV29-1 to TRBJ1-1, with D perhaps TRBD1 (6 bases). The CDR3 sequence is 15 residues long. Germline CDR1 SQVTM, CDR2 ANQGSEA. Trimming left V 8 bases short and J 7 bases short, with 26 bases between. CDR3 nucleotides: TGCAGCCTGGCTACCGGGACAAGGACTATTAATGAAGCTTTCTTT. Protein: CSLATGTRTINEAFF.

The CDR3 DNA follows: TGCAGCGTTGAAGACCCCGACAGGGGGGCGACCTACGAGCAGTACTTC. Amino acid sequence: CSVEDPDRGATYEQYF. V is TRBV29-1 and J is TRBJ2-7; 9 bases match TRBD1. CDR1 is SQVTM, CDR2 ANQGSEA, per germline. With V trimmed by 0 bases and J by 2 bases, 8 bases remained unmatched. CDR3 size: 16 residues.

The chain employs TRBV30 and TRBJ1-2; 8 nucleotides agree with TRBD1. Trimming at V came to 3 bases and at J to 5 bases, leaving 8 bases not matched to a gene. This CDR3 has 14 amino acids. Germline values: CDR1 GTSNPN, CDR2 SVGIG (reference sequence). CDR3 sequence reads: CAWSSQGAYYGYTF. Here the CDR3 DNA reads TGTGCCTGGAGCAGTCAGGGGGCTTATTATGGCTACACCTTC. Full variable domain (missing parts from reference TRBV30 and TRBJ1-2): SQTIHQWPATLVQPVGSPLSLECTVEGTSNPNLYWYRQAAGRGLQLLFYSVGIGQISSEVPQNLSASRPQDRQFILSSKKLLLSDSGFYLCAWSSQGAYYGYTFGSGTRLTVV.

This clone turned up a few times. The chain uses TRBV14 and TRBJ1-4; D is unresolved. There are 13 residues in the CDR3. V gave up 4 bases and J gave up 5 bases, with 8 bases separating them. Germline loops: CDR1 SGHDN, CDR2 FVKESK. Here the CDR3 reads CASSPLENEKLFF. In DNA form, the CDR3 reads TGTGCCAGCAGCCCACTGGAGAATGAAAAACTGTTTTTT.

This clone has a handful of counts. CDR3 region: CASSRRQGGTEAFF. Written as DNA, the CDR3 is TGTGCCAGCAGCCGAAGACAGGGAGGGACTGAAGCTTTCTTT. The genes are TRBV14 and TRBJ1-1; 7 positions match TRBD1. This CDR3 has 14 residues. V lost 4 bases to trimming and J lost 5 bases; unmatched junction nucleotides: 7. Germline CDR1 and CDR2: SGHDN and FVKESK.

The chain joins TRBV25-1 to TRBJ2-5; possibly TRBD2 for D (5 bases). Trimming stripped 4 bases from V and 0 bases from J, with 18 bases between. This CDR3 contains 17 residues. The germline V gene has CDR1 MGHDK and CDR2 SYGVNS. The CDR3 loop is CASSVRGLSANQETQYF. In DNA form, the CDR3 reads TGTGCCAGCAGTGTACGGGGTTTGTCGGCGAACCAAGAGACCCAGTACTTC.

The V and J genes are TRBV29-1 and TRBJ2-5; 8 bases align to TRBD1. The J call could be wrong; TRBJ2-7 is a better fit for the DNA end. Per germline, CDR1 SQVTM and CDR2 ANQGSEA. The CDR3 covers 12 residues. CDR3 sequence reads: CSAWTGLYEQYF. As DNA, the CDR3 is TGCAGCGCCTGGACAGGGCTCTACGAGCAGTACTTC.

The sample holds a few counts of this clone. The chain recombines TRBV28 with TRBJ2-7, with D tentatively TRBD2 (5 bases). V dropped 6 bases and J dropped 3 bases, with 12 bases sitting between them. Germline CDR1 reads MDHEN; CDR2 reads SYDVKM. This CDR3 has 13 amino acids. CDR3 DNA: TGTGCCAGCAGCCTAGGAGGTTTCTACGAGCAGTACTTC. This gives the protein CASSLGGFYEQYF.

This sequence joins TRBV7-2 and TRBJ2-3; 12 bases are a match to TRBD1. The trim removed 5 bases at V and 14 bases at J, leaving 5 bases unmatched. CDR3 length: 12 residues. Germline V lookup: CDR1 SGHTA, CDR2 FQGNSA. For the CDR3, the DNA is TGTGCCAGCAGCCCCCGGGACAGGGGGCTGTATTTT. Translated, it gives CASSPRDRGLYF.

This clone was recorded once. V usage is TRBV29-1 and J usage is TRBJ1-4; D call uncertain. CDR3 length: 13 amino acids. V was shortened by 4 bases and J by 4 bases, with 10 bases between the two germline ends. Germline CDR1 is SQVTM and CDR2 is ANQGSEA. DNA for the CDR3: TGCAGCGTTGGAAACAGTCTTAATGAAAAACTGTTTTTT. Translation: CSVGNSLNEKLFF.

Worth noting for this clone: This same CDR3 is encoded by further DNA sequences in the sample. The chain couples TRBV7-2 to TRBJ1-5; TRBD1 is a possible D gene (5 bases). The CDR3 extends over 16 amino acids. Germline V gene lookup returns CDR1 SGHTA and CDR2 FQGNSA. The V gene lost 1 base and the J gene lost 1 base, with 11 bases spanning the gap. The CDR3 DNA is TGTGCCAGCAGCTTAGAAGGACACTACAGCAATCAGCCCCAGCATTTT. Encoded protein: CASSLEGHYSNQPQHF.

This chain connects TRBV5-4 to TRBJ2-3; D perhaps matches TRBD1 (6 bases). This CDR3 has 15 amino acids. The V gene lost 0 bases and the J gene lost 2 bases, with 10 bases spanning the gap. CDR1 is SGHNT, CDR2 YYREEE, per germline (reference sequence). Here the CDR3 DNA reads TGTGCCAGCAGCTTGGGACAGGAATTCACAGATACGCAGTATTTT. This sequence encodes CASSLGQEFTDTQYF.

A few counts support this clone. The genes are TRBV11-1 and TRBJ2-2; unclear D gene. Looked up from germline, CDR1 is SGHAT and CDR2 is FQDESV (reference sequence). The length of the CDR3 is 14 residues. Trimming removed 1 base at V and 6 bases at J, with 9 bases between. The CDR3 coding sequence is TGTGCCAGCAGCTTAGTTTCCAGTTCCGGGGAGCTGTTTTTT. Translated: CASSLVSSSGELFF. The entire variable domain, with the rest obtained from reference TRBV11-1 and TRBJ2-2, is as follows: EAEVAQSPRYKITEKSQAVAFWCDPISGHATLYWYRQILGQGPELLVQFQDESVVDDSQLPKDRFSAERLKGVDSTLKIQPAELGDSAMYLCASSLVSSSGELFFGEGSRLTVL.

The sample holds one count of this clone. The V and J genes are TRBV25-1 and TRBJ2-7; 8 bases are shared with TRBD2. The germline V gene has CDR1 MGHDK and CDR2 SYGVNS. This CDR3 contains 14 residues. V was pared by 3 bases and J by 3 bases, with 4 bases of the junction left unmatched. CDR3 bases: TGTGCCAGCAGTGATTTCCGGGAGGGCTACGAGCAGTACTTC. This codes for CASSDFREGYEQYF.

To note about this clone: Distinct nucleotide sequences in the sample also encode this CDR3. V is TRBV18 and J is TRBJ2-7; D unclear. The germline CDR1 and CDR2 sequences are KGHSH and LQKENI. The CDR3 has 14 residues. Trimming took 6 bases from V and 0 from J, leaving 12 bases between them. The CDR3 sequence: CASSPDRSSYEQYF. DNA for the CDR3: TGTGCCAGCTCTCCCGACCGAAGCTCCTACGAGCAGTACTTC.

The CDR3 DNA reads as TGTGCCAGCAGCTCTGACAGGGCGGCAGATACGCAGTATTTT. Encoded protein: CASSSDRAADTQYF. The chain links TRBV7-8 to TRBJ2-3; the match to TRBD1 covers 7 bases. CDR3 length: 14 amino acids. Looked up from germline, CDR1 is SGHVS and CDR2 is FQNEAQ. V shed 4 bases and J 4 bases; nucleotides not matched to a gene: 5.

This chain uses TRBV4-1 with TRBJ1-2; TRBD1 is a possible D gene (5 bases). Germline V gives CDR1 MGHRA, CDR2 YSYEKL. The V end lost 0 bases, the J end lost 7 bases, and 12 bases lay between the germline ends. The CDR3 is made up of 14 amino acids. CDR3 nucleotide sequence: TGCGCCAGCAGCCAAGAAGGGCAGGGAGTTGGCTACACCTTC. It yields the protein CASSQEGQGVGYTF.

This clone was counted many times. The chain is built from TRBV7-2 and TRBJ2-1, with 8 bases that match TRBD1. Germline CDR1 is SGHTA and CDR2 is FQGNSA. J gave up 8 bases and V 5 bases, and 11 bases lay outside the gene matches. There are 15 residues in the CDR3. The CDR3 region has the DNA TGTGCCAGCAGCCCACAGACAGGGGTGGGCCATGAGCAGTTCTTC. Its protein is CASSPQTGVGHEQFF.

The chain has TRBV4-3 and TRBJ2-6; D tentatively fits TRBD1 or TRBD2 (5 bases each). The CDR3 has 17 residues. The V end was cut by 4 bases, the J end by 1 base, with 14 bases between. From germline, CDR1 is LGHNA and CDR2 YSLEER. The CDR3 protein is CASSPGPAGSGANVLTF. The CDR3 DNA reads TGCGCCAGCAGCCCGGGACCCGCTGGTTCTGGGGCCAACGTCCTGACTTTC.

This clone came up once. The chain employs TRBV2 and TRBJ2-6; D might be TRBD1 or TRBD2, each matching 5 bases. Germline CDR1 SNHLY, CDR2 FYNNEI. The CDR3 covers 19 residues. The V and J ends lost 3 bases and 2 bases respectively, with 20 bases between them. The CDR3 loop is CASSDRPGTLKAGANVLTF. The CDR3 DNA reads as TGTGCCAGCAGTGATCGGCCAGGGACCCTGAAGGCTGGGGCCAACGTCCTGACTTTC.

This chain joins TRBV2 and TRBJ1-5; D is uncertain. From germline, CDR1 is SNHLY and CDR2 FYNNEI. Trimming took off 5 bases at V and 6 bases at J, with 8 bases between the two ends. The CDR3 is made up of 12 amino acids. Here the CDR3 DNA reads TGTGCCAGCAGTCGTATGGTTCAGCCCCAGCATTTT. It codes for CASSRMVQPQHF.

The chain combines TRBV25-1 with TRBJ1-4; possible D gene TRBD1, 6 bases. CDR3 length: 14 amino acids. Between the trimmed V and J ends, which lost 6 bases and 4 bases, there was a span of 12 bases. In germline, CDR1 is MGHDK, CDR2 SYGVNS. The CDR3 spells CASRRTVGNEKLFF. For the CDR3, the DNA is TGTGCCAGCAGGAGGACAGTGGGTAATGAAAAACTGTTTTTT. Full variable domain (rest looked up from reference TRBV25-1 and TRBJ1-4): EADIYQTPRYLVIGTGKKITLECSQTMGHDKMYWYQQDPGMELHLIHYSYGVNSTEKGDLSSESTVSRIRTEHFPLTLESARPSHTSQYLCASRRTVGNEKLFFGSGTQLSVL.

This clone was found a few times. In nucleotides, the CDR3 is TGCAGCGGGTGGGATTATAGCGGGAGCGATGAGCAGTTCTTC. Residues: CSGWDYSGSDEQFF. The V and J genes are TRBV29-1 and TRBJ2-1; 9 bases match TRBD2. In germline, CDR1 is SQVTM, CDR2 ANQGSEA. The V and J ends lost 7 bases and 8 bases, in that order; junction bases with no gene match: 12. CDR3 length: 14 amino acids.

In DNA form, the CDR3 reads TGTGCCAGCAGTAGGACCGGGACAGTCACAGATACGCAGTATTTT. This sequence encodes CASSRTGTVTDTQYF. The chain joins TRBV6-5 to TRBJ2-3; 7 nucleotides align to TRBD1. Losses at the gene ends were 5 bases for V and 2 bases for J; bases not matched to a gene: 7. The CDR3 has 15 residues. CDR1 is MNHEY and CDR2 is SVGAGI in the germline V gene.

The count of this clone is one. J is TRBJ2-5 and V is TRBV4-1; 9 bases are shared with TRBD2. J lost 5 bases, V lost 2 bases, and 0 bases had no gene match. The CDR3 covers 13 residues. Germline V gene sequence: CDR1 MGHRA, CDR2 YSYEKL. The CDR3 bases are TGCGCCAGCAGCCAAACTAGCGGGGAGACCCAGTACTTC. It specifies CASSQTSGETQYF.